Listed below are T cell receptor beta chains from one sample, sequenced in a study of blood T cell repertoires in COVID-19. Measured with immunoSEQ multiplex PCR; TCRdb has only the in-frame clones, and not every one. Of 50,000 to 70,000 clones in the sample, 90% were seen once. The source material was peripheral blood. The receptors come from a human donor with active COVID-19. The donor label of this sample is uncertain. Each CDR3 is given with its conserved first and last residue. The D gene is left open where the match is weak. Rows give clone size only sometimes, using once, few, many, or a class for an expanded clone.

>-|TRBJ2-3|-|13|TRBV27
TGTGCCAGCAGTTTATCTGGAGCCTATACGCAGTATTTT
CASSLSGAYTQYF
>once|TRBJ1-2|TRBD1|14|TRBV6-5
TGTGCCAGCACCCCTGGGACAGCTAACTATGGCTACACCTTC
CASTPGTANYGYTF
>-|TRBJ2-7|TRBD2|18|TRBV5-1
TGCGCCAGCAGCTTGGTTATTAGCGGGGGGGACCCCCCCTACGAGCAGTACTTC
CASSLVISGGDPPYEQYF
>-|TRBJ2-1|TRBD1|15|TRBV6-2/TRBV6-3
TGTGCCAGCAGTTCTCCGGGACAGGGGGCTAATGAGCAGTTCTTC
CASSSPGQGANEQFF
>-|TRBJ1-4|-|16|TRBV14
TGTGCCAGCAGCCAAGGGGAGGGAGCAACTAATGAAAAACTGTTTTTT
CASSQGEGATNEKLFF
>-|TRBJ2-1|-|15|TRBV19
TGTGCCAGTAGTATATTACAGGCCCTCGGCAATGAGCAGTTCTTC
CASSILQALGNEQFF
>-|TRBJ2-7|TRBD2|15|TRBV7-2
TGTGCCAGCAGCTTGACTAGCGCCAAAAGCTACGAGCAGTACTTC
CASSLTSAKSYEQYF
>-|TRBJ1-1|-|14|TRBV2
TGTGCCAGCAGTGGGCTCACGAGGGACACTGAAGCTTTCTTT
CASSGLTRDTEAFF
>once|TRBJ2-1|TRBD2|17|TRBV19
TGTGCCAGTAGCTTTCGTCGGGAAGCGGGAGATCGCAATGAGCAGTTCTTC
CASSFRREAGDRNEQFF
>-|TRBJ2-3|-|14|TRBV6-5
TGTGCCAGCATCAGGGGACCCTACACAGATACGCAGTATTTT
CASIRGPYTDTQYF
>-|TRBJ1-1|-|13|TRBV5-1
TGCGCCAGCAGCTTGGCGGGGGACACTGAAGCTTTCTTT
CASSLAGDTEAFF
>once|TRBJ2-1|-|14|TRBV11-3
TGTGCCAGCAGCCCCGGGGAATCCTACAATGAGCAGTTCTTC
CASSPGESYNEQFF
>-|TRBJ1-2|-|11|TRBV6-5
TGTGCCAGCACTGCGGGACTCTCAAACACCTTC
CASTAGLSNTF
>-|TRBJ1-1|-|13|TRBV4-2
TGTGCCAGCAGACCACACAGGAACACTGAAGCTTTCTTT
CASRPHRNTEAFF
>large|TRBJ1-1|TRBD1|14|TRBV11-1
TGTGCCAGCAGCATCGGGACAGTGAACACTGAAGCTTTCTTT
CASSIGTVNTEAFF
>-|TRBJ2-7|TRBD2|15|TRBV14
TGTGCCAGCAGCCCAGAGACTAGCTTCTCCTACGAGCAGTACTTC
CASSPETSFSYEQYF
>once|TRBJ1-1|TRBD1|14|TRBV27
TGTGCCAGCAGGACAGGGGCGGTGAACACTGAAGCTTTCTTT
CASRTGAVNTEAFF
>-|TRBJ1-1|TRBD1|17|TRBV7-2
TGTGCCAGCAGCCCCCCAGCTGGGACAGGGGGGTGGCCTGAAGCTTTCTTT
CASSPPAGTGGWPEAFF
>once|TRBJ1-4|-|15|TRBV27
TGTGCCAGCAGGGGCCTCGGGGATCCAAATGAAAAACTGTTTTTT
CASRGLGDPNEKLFF
>-|TRBJ2-1|-|18|TRBV7-3
TGTGCCAGCAGCTTGAGGCAGCTACACTCCGTCTCCTACAATGAGCAGTTCTTC
CASSLRQLHSVSYNEQFF
>-|TRBJ1-2|TRBD1|13|TRBV28
TGTGCCAGCAGTACCGACAGGGACTATGGCTACACCTTC
CASSTDRDYGYTF
>-|TRBJ1-1|-|14|TRBV18
TGTGCCAGCTCCCGTGGGCTTCTGAACACTGAAGCTTTCTTT
CASSRGLLNTEAFF
>-|TRBJ2-2|-|15|TRBV14
TGTGCCAGCAGCCAAGGGACAACGAACACCGGGGAGCTGTTTTTT
CASSQGTTNTGELFF
>-|TRBJ2-7|TRBD1|13|TRBV5-1
TGCGCCAGCAATCGGGACAGTTCCTACGAGCAGTACTTC
CASNRDSSYEQYF
>-|TRBJ2-7|-|14|TRBV18
TGTGCCAGCTCACCTTCAACAGGGACCTACGAGCAGTACTTC
CASSPSTGTYEQYF
>-|TRBJ2-5|TRBD1|14|TRBV27
TGTGCCAGCAGTTTTGACAGGGGTGGGGAGACCCAGTACTTC
CASSFDRGGETQYF
>-|TRBJ1-2|-|15|TRBV27
TGTGCCAGCAGTACTACAGGAGATCTTAACTATGGCTACACCTTC
CASSTTGDLNYGYTF
>-|TRBJ1-1|TRBD1|14|TRBV19
TGTGCCAGTAGTAACAGGGGAAAGAACACTGAAGCTTTCTTT
CASSNRGKNTEAFF
>-|TRBJ1-2|-|15|TRBV5-1
TGCGCCAGCAGCTTGGCCTCCAGGGGAAAAGGGGGCTACACCTTC
CASSLASRGKGGYTF
>-|TRBJ2-6|TRBD1|18|TRBV9
TGTGCCAGCAGCGAACGGGGACAGGTTCACTCTGGGGCCAACGTCCTGACTTTC
CASSERGQVHSGANVLTF
>-|TRBJ1-1|TRBD1|15|TRBV11-1
TGTGCCAGCAGCTCGGGGGACAGGGGGGCCACTGAAGCTTTCTTT
CASSSGDRGATEAFF
>-|TRBJ2-1|TRBD2|14|TRBV2
TGTGCCACCACAACTAGCGGGAGGCGCAATGAGCAGTTCTTC
CATTTSGRRNEQFF
>few|TRBJ2-5|-|15|TRBV7-2
TGTGCCAGCAGCCCAGGACCCGGGAGTGCGGAGACCCAGTACTTC
CASSPGPGSAETQYF
>-|TRBJ1-2|TRBD1|15|TRBV27
TGTGCCAGCAGTCGGGGACAGGGGTTGCGCTATGGCTACACCTTC
CASSRGQGLRYGYTF
>-|TRBJ1-1|-|12|TRBV5-4
TGTGCCGCCGGTCGTGGTAATGATGAAGCTTTCTTT
CAAGRGNDEAFF
>-|TRBJ2-1|TRBD2|20|TRBV19
TGTGCCAGTAGTACCCAGACCAGACTAGCGGGATTTATCTCCTACAATGAGCAGTTCTTC
CASSTQTRLAGFISYNEQFF
>once|TRBJ2-7|-|13|TRBV12-3/TRBV12-4
TGTGCCAGCAGTTTAAGGTACAGGGACGAGCAGTACTTC
CASSLRYRDEQYF
>-|TRBJ1-4|TRBD1|13|TRBV27
TGTGCCAGCAGCCTGGACAGGACTACAGGGCTGTTTTTT
CASSLDRTTGLFF
>-|TRBJ2-1|-|12|TRBV12-3/TRBV12-4
TGTGCCAGCAGGGGAGACTACCCCAAGACGTTCTTC
CASRGDYPKTFF
>-|TRBJ1-5|-|15|TRBV6-6
TGTGCCAGCAGCCCCCTAGGGGCAGGCAATCAGCCCCAGCATTTT
CASSPLGAGNQPQHF
>-|TRBJ1-2|TRBD1|17|TRBV18
TGTGCCAGCTCACCACCTCCTGGACAGGGGGCAGGGTATGGCTACACCTTC
CASSPPPGQGAGYGYTF
>-|TRBJ1-4|-|13|TRBV28
TGTGCCAGCAGTTTTTTCGCTAATGAAAAACTGTTTTTT
CASSFFANEKLFF
>-|TRBJ2-7|TRBD2|16|TRBV28
TGTGCCAGCAGCCCAACCCCGGTAGCGGGAGCCTACGAGCAGTACTTC
CASSPTPVAGAYEQYF
>-|TRBJ2-2|-|14|TRBV5-1
TGCGCCAGCAGCTTTAGTCCGAACACCGGGGAGCTGTTTTTT
CASSFSPNTGELFF
>-|TRBJ2-5|-|12|TRBV23-1
TGCGCCAGCAGCGCTGGGAGGGAGACCCAGTACTTC
CASSAGRETQYF
>few|TRBJ1-2|-|15|TRBV7-9
TGTGCCAGCAGACTAATCAGCTCCGAGGCCTATGGCTACACCTTC
CASRLISSEAYGYTF